The 10 T cell receptor beta chains below all came from one sample that was sequenced in a study of T cell responses to AZD1222 COVID-19 vaccine. Measured with immunoSEQ multiplex PCR; TCRdb has only the in-frame clones, and not every one. The sample carries around 130,000 clones, about 88% recorded once. Sequenced material: peripheral blood, taken 28 days after the second AZD1222 dose. Every receptor here comes from an adult who received the AZD1222 COVID-19 vaccine.

This clone was observed a few times. The chain links TRBV28 to TRBJ1-5; a weak D match, TRBD1 (6 bases). Trimming pared 6 bases from V and 4 bases from J, leaving 13 bases between. CDR3 length: 14 amino acids. Germline CDR1 is MDHEN and CDR2 is SYDVKM. CDR3 in DNA: TGTGCCAGCAGGGACAGTCGAGTAAATCAGCCCCAGCATTTT. As protein: CASRDSRVNQPQHF.

The chain has TRBV3-1 (or the pseudogene TRBV3-2) and TRBJ2-7; D gene unclear. This CDR3 is 13 amino acids long. V lost 0 bases and J lost 6, with 9 bases in between. Per the germline V gene, CDR1 is LGHDT and CDR2 is YNNKEL (reference sequence). CDR3 coding DNA: TGTGCCAGCAGCCAAGATCCAGGACCCGAGCAGTACTTC. This gives the protein CASSQDPGPEQYF.

The table lists this clone with a count of one. The rearrangement uses TRBV2 and TRBJ1-1; maybe TRBD1 (5 bases). Germline loops: CDR1 SNHLY, CDR2 FYNNEI. The CDR3 sequence is 14 residues long. Trimming left V 5 bases short and J 1 base short, with 11 bases between. For the CDR3, the DNA is TGTGCCAGCAGTCATACCGGACAGAACACTGAAGCTTTCTTT. It translates to CASSHTGQNTEAFF.

This sequence joins TRBV6-5 and TRBJ2-1; 14 bases match TRBD2. Trimming cost V 7 bases and J 4 bases; bases outside gene matches: 3. This CDR3 contains 15 residues. Germline CDR1 reads MNHEY; CDR2 reads SVGAGI. CDR3 bases: TGTGCCAGCATTGGGACTAGCGGGAGTTACAATGAGCAGTTCTTC. This sequence encodes CASIGTSGSYNEQFF.

The rearrangement links TRBV9 to TRBJ1-6; D gene ambiguous. Germline V gives CDR1 SGDLS, CDR2 YYNGEE. V was shortened by 4 bases and J by 4 bases, with 6 bases between the two germline ends. The CDR3 loop spans 13 amino acids. CDR3 in amino acids: CASSQPYNSPLHF. The CDR3 region has the DNA TGTGCCAGCAGCCAGCCGTATAATTCACCCCTCCACTTT.

There are a few counts of this clone. The chain recombines TRBV27 with TRBJ1-2; the D gene is possibly TRBD1 (6 bases). This CDR3 comprises 13 residues. The V gene lost 6 bases and the J gene lost 3 bases, with 11 bases spanning the gap. Germline CDR1 and CDR2: MNHEY and SMNVEV (reference sequence). As DNA, the CDR3 is TGTGCCAGCAGCCAGGGGAACGACTATGGCTACACCTTC. Translation gives CASSQGNDYGYTF.

The V call is TRBV5-5, the J call TRBJ1-1; D unclear. There are 13 residues in the CDR3. Deletions cut 4 bases from V and 4 bases from J, with 11 bases between. Per germline, CDR1 SGHKS and CDR2 YYEKEE (reference sequence). The CDR3 DNA reads as TGTGCCAGCAGCGCATGGTCAGGCACTGAAGCTTTCTTT. Amino acid sequence: CASSAWSGTEAFF.

The chain couples TRBV18 to TRBJ1-1; possibly TRBD1 for D (5 bases). The germline V gene has CDR1 KGHSH and CDR2 LQKENI. Trimming stripped 2 bases from V and 7 bases from J, with 17 bases between. The CDR3 spans 15 residues. This CDR3 reads CASSPGIGTGNEAFF. The CDR3 region has the DNA TGTGCCAGCTCACCAGGCATCGGGACGGGAAATGAAGCTTTCTTT. Supplemented by reference TRBV18 and TRBJ1-1, the full variable domain reads NAGVMQNPRHLVRRRGQEARLRCSPMKGHSHVYWYRQLPEEGLKFMVYLQKENIIDESGMPKERFSAEFPKEGPSILRIQQVVRGDSAAYFCASSPGIGTGNEAFFGQGTRLTVV.

The table lists this clone with a count of one. This chain connects TRBV9 to TRBJ2-1; maybe TRBD1 (6 bases). The germline gives CDR1 SGDLS, CDR2 YYNGEE. Trimming removed 0 bases from V and 4 bases from J, with 11 bases in between. The length of the CDR3 is 15 residues. The CDR3 here is CASSVGQGKYNEQFF. The CDR3 DNA sequence: TGTGCCAGCAGCGTAGGGCAGGGGAAGTACAATGAGCAGTTCTTC. Looking up the rest from reference TRBV9 and TRBJ2-1 gives the full variable domain: DSGVTQTPKHLITATGQRVTLRCSPRSGDLSVYWYQQSLDQGLQFLIQYYNGEERAKGNILERFSAQQFPDLHSELNLSSLELGDSALYFCASSVGQGKYNEQFFGPGTRLTVL.

By sample share, this clone is medium-sized (0.01 to 0.1%). J is TRBJ2-7 and V is TRBV19, with TRBD1 matching 7 bases. The CDR3 extends over 14 amino acids. Per the germline V gene, CDR1 is LNHDA and CDR2 is SQIVND (reference sequence). The J segment lost 3 bases and the V segment lost 1 base, leaving 3 bases of the junction unmatched. The CDR3 protein is CASSIVAGGYEQYF. The CDR3, as DNA: TGTGCCAGTAGTATAGTTGCAGGGGGCTACGAGCAGTACTTC.